Listed below are T cell receptor beta chains from one sample, sequenced in a study of cytomegalovirus exposure and HLA in healthy donors. The repertoire was sequenced with immunoSEQ multiplex PCR; TCRdb's copy has only in-frame clones and lacks some. This sample has under 300,000 clones; 84% occur once, and the top ten carry 1.5% to 2.5%. Sample: PBMCs. The receptors were gathered from a woman in her thirties or forties in good health and CMV-seropositive. CDR3s include the opening cysteine and the closing phenylalanine or tryptophan. Fields, in order: clone size, D gene, V gene, J gene, CDR3 protein, CDR3 DNA. A D gene is named only where the DNA matches it firmly. The size of a clone is reported for some rows only, either as once, few or many, or as a class for expanded clones.

-	TRBD1	TRBV4-3	TRBJ1-4	CASSPEGQGEGGEKLFF	TGCGCCAGCAGCCCCGAAGGGCAGGGGGAAGGGGGTGAAAAACTGTTTTTT
-	TRBD2	TRBV5-1	TRBJ2-1	CASSKLGLAGNEQFF	TGCGCCAGCAGCAAACTGGGACTAGCGGGCAATGAGCAGTTCTTC
-	-	TRBV5-1	TRBJ2-5	CASSLPVELAEPQETQYF	TGCGCCAGCAGCTTACCCGTTGAGTTGGCGGAGCCCCAAGAGACCCAGTACTTC
-	TRBD2	TRBV15	TRBJ2-5	CATSRDSGGPGETQYF	TGTGCCACCAGCAGAGATTCGGGAGGGCCGGGGGAGACCCAGTACTTC
-	TRBD1	TRBV5-1	TRBJ1-1	CASKPGGNTEAFF	TGCGCCAGCAAGCCAGGGGGGAACACTGAAGCTTTCTTT
once	-	TRBV7-9	TRBJ1-5	CASSPQGNNQPQHF	TGTGCCAGCAGCCCGCAGGGAAACAATCAGCCCCAGCATTTT
-	-	TRBV6-6	TRBJ2-2	CASSSRISNTGELFF	TGTGCCAGCAGTTCCAGGATTAGTAACACCGGGGAGCTGTTTTTT
-	-	TRBV28	TRBJ2-7	CASSTTPYEQYF	TGTGCCAGCAGTACTACCCCCTACGAGCAGTACTTC
-	-	TRBV7-2	TRBJ1-2	CASSFQTNYGYTF	TGTGCCAGCAGCTTCCAGACTAACTATGGCTACACCTTC
-	TRBD1	TRBV30	TRBJ2-7	CAWRQGLGEQYF	TGTGCCTGGAGACAGGGGTTGGGCGAGCAGTACTTC
medium-sized	TRBD2	TRBV28	TRBJ2-1	CASRPAGLGNEQFF	TGTGCCAGCAGGCCAGCGGGGCTGGGGAATGAGCAGTTCTTC
-	TRBD2	TRBV6-5	TRBJ2-3	CASSYLAGGPYTQYF	TGTGCCAGCAGTTACCTAGCGGGAGGGCCTTATACGCAGTATTTT
once	TRBD2	TRBV7-3	TRBJ2-2	CASSPQPGGFTGELFF	TGTGCCAGCAGCCCGCAACCGGGAGGATTCACCGGGGAGCTGTTTTTT
-	TRBD1	TRBV4-1	TRBJ1-2	CASSQGTGSNYGYTF	TGCGCCAGCAGCCAAGGGACAGGTTCAAACTATGGCTACACCTTC
-	-	TRBV7-8	TRBJ1-5	CASSLDVGGASQPQHF	TGTGCCAGCAGCTTAGACGTCGGGGGGGCAAGTCAGCCCCAGCATTTT
-	-	TRBV6-5	TRBJ2-2	CASIRGPEGGELFF	TGTGCCAGCATCAGGGGCCCGGAAGGCGGGGAGCTGTTTTTT
few	TRBD1	TRBV25-1	TRBJ1-1	CASSESSGRGSTEAFF	TGTGCCAGCAGTGAATCGTCGGGCAGGGGGAGCACTGAAGCTTTCTTT
-	-	TRBV6-5	TRBJ2-7	CASSYSSLTTYEQYF	TGTGCCAGCAGTTACAGTTCTCTCACAACCTACGAGCAGTACTTC